These 28 T cell receptor beta chains came from one sample sequenced in a study of Tregs in tolerant kidney transplant recipients. Clones were read by immunoSEQ multiplex PCR, and TCRdb kept only the in-frame ones, dropping some. There are about 46,000 clones in the sample; about 89% occur only once, and about 0.7% lies in the top ten. Sequenced sample: Tregs from blood. These receptors were taken from a human donor in good health.

This chain links TRBV19 with TRBJ1-3; no definite D call. Trimming pared 6 bases from V and 2 bases from J, leaving 2 bases between. Per germline, CDR1 LNHDA and CDR2 SQIVND (reference sequence). This CDR3 has 11 amino acids. The CDR3 DNA reads as TGTGCCAGTAGAACTGGAAACACCATATATTTT. The encoded protein is CASRTGNTIYF.

V and J are TRBV7-6 and TRBJ2-5; 7 nucleotides line up with TRBD2. Germline CDR1 SGHVS, CDR2 FNYEAQ. The CDR3 loop spans 17 amino acids. With 1 base clipped from V and 2 bases from J, the junction kept 10 bases outside the gene matches. CDR3 DNA: TGTGCCAGCAGCTTAGGCCTTGGCGGGGGAGGGCAAGAGACCCAGTACTTC. This gives the protein CASSLGLGGGGQETQYF.

The V and J genes are TRBV7-6 and TRBJ1-2; D remains ambiguous. The V end was cut by 1 base, the J end by 3 bases, with 6 bases between. Germline CDR1 is SGHVS and CDR2 is FNYEAQ. CDR3 length: 13 amino acids. The CDR3 sequence is CASSLGVDYGYTF. For the CDR3, the DNA is TGTGCCAGCAGCTTAGGGGTGGACTATGGCTACACCTTC.

This chain uses TRBV7-2 with TRBJ2-7; TRBD2 agrees at 16 bases. Losses at the gene ends were 6 bases for V and 2 bases for J; bases not matched to a gene: 10. Germline CDR1 reads SGHTA; CDR2 reads FQGNSA. The CDR3 is 18 amino acids. This CDR3 reads CASRQRPGLAGGPYEQYF. CDR3 sequence (DNA): TGTGCCAGCAGGCAACGTCCGGGACTAGCGGGGGGGCCCTACGAGCAGTACTTC.

V gene TRBV9 combines with J gene TRBJ2-5; no definite D call. The V gene lost 0 bases and the J gene lost 2 bases, with 8 bases spanning the gap. Germline assignment: CDR1 SGDLS and CDR2 YYNGEE. This CDR3 comprises 14 residues. The CDR3 reads CASSVANRQETQYF. The DNA for the CDR3 is TGTGCCAGCAGCGTAGCCAACAGACAAGAGACCCAGTACTTC.

The chain links TRBV5-5 to TRBJ2-5; TRBD1 matches at 9 bases. TRBJ2-7 matches the DNA end more closely, so the J call is doubtful. The CDR3 extends over 16 amino acids. The germline gives CDR1 SGHKS, CDR2 YYEKEE (reference sequence). The CDR3 DNA follows: TGTGCCAGCAGCCGGCTACATCGACAGGGGGCCTACGAGCAGTACTTC. This translates into CASSRLHRQGAYEQYF.

The rearrangement joins TRBV5-1 to TRBJ2-3, with 8 bases identical to TRBD2. There are 14 residues in the CDR3. The germline gives CDR1 SGHRS, CDR2 YFSETQ. V shed 3 bases, J shed 6 bases, and the junction held 6 bases outside the gene matches. The CDR3: CASSSTGTRDTQYF. CDR3 in DNA: TGCGCCAGCAGCTCGACCGGGACTAGGGATACGCAGTATTTT.

As DNA, the CDR3 is TGCGCCAGCAGCCGGAGGGGGCTAGACCAAGAGACCCAGTACTTC. Its protein is CASSRRGLDQETQYF. The V call is TRBV4-1, the J call TRBJ2-5, with D perhaps TRBD1 (7 bases). The CDR3 length is 15 residues. CDR1 MGHRA and CDR2 YSYEKL come from the germline V gene. Trimming shortened V by 4 bases and J by 0 bases, and 12 bases separated the two germline ends.

The chain couples TRBV10-3 to TRBJ1-3, with 8 positions matching TRBD1. Unmatched junction bases numbered 5, after V lost 4 bases and J lost 3 bases. CDR3 length: 15 amino acids. Per the germline V gene, CDR1 is ENHRY and CDR2 is SYGVKD. The CDR3 is CAISGAGGYGNTIYF. The CDR3 DNA is TGTGCCATCAGTGGGGCAGGGGGCTATGGAAACACCATATATTTT.

V and J are TRBV6-4 and TRBJ1-2, with a tentative D call TRBD1 (6 bases). Germline V gene data show CDR1 as MRHNA and CDR2 as SNTAGT. The CDR3 contains 13 residues. V gave up 4 bases and J gave up 4 bases, with 10 bases separating them. The CDR3 loop reads CASSATGSYGYTF. The DNA for the CDR3 is TGTGCCAGCAGTGCCACAGGGAGCTATGGCTACACCTTC.

J is TRBJ2-4 and V is TRBV27, with 7 bases matching TRBD2. The germline CDR1 and CDR2 sequences are MNHEY and SMNVEV (reference sequence). The CDR3 extends over 14 amino acids. V lost 6 bases, J lost 7 bases, and 9 bases stayed unmatched. The DNA for the CDR3 is TGTGCCAGCAGGCTACCGCGGGGGAAGAACATTCAGTACTTC. Amino acid sequence: CASRLPRGKNIQYF.

V and J are TRBV5-1 and TRBJ2-3, with 11 nucleotides matching TRBD1. CDR3 size: 15 residues. Germline CDR1 reads SGHRS; CDR2 reads YFSETQ. V lost 4 bases to trimming and J lost 4 bases; unmatched junction nucleotides: 5. The CDR3 region is CASSRPGQGADTQYF. In DNA form, the CDR3 reads TGCGCCAGCAGCCGTCCGGGACAGGGGGCAGATACGCAGTATTTT.

V gene TRBV30 combines with J gene TRBJ1-2; D not resolved. CDR1 and CDR2 from the germline V gene are GTSNPN and SVGIG (reference sequence). V shed 2 bases and J shed 2 bases, with 12 bases lying between them. This CDR3 spans 14 amino acids. The CDR3 reads CAWSYRGWNYGYTF. CDR3 sequence (DNA): TGTGCCTGGAGTTATCGGGGATGGAACTATGGCTACACCTTC.

This chain connects TRBV5-4 to TRBJ2-7; unclear D gene. This CDR3 spans 12 amino acids. V was cut by 1 base and J by 2 bases, with 4 bases left in between. CDR1 and CDR2 (germline): SGHNT, YYREEE (reference sequence). The CDR3 coding sequence is TGTGCCAGCAGCTTGAATGCCTACGAGCAGTACTTC. It translates to CASSLNAYEQYF. Variable domain in full (rest from reference TRBV5-4 and TRBJ2-7): ETGVTQSPTHLIKTRGQQVTLRCSSQSGHNTVSWYQQALGQGPQFIFQYYREEENGRGNFPPRFSGLQFPNYSSELNVNALELDDSALYLCASSLNAYEQYFGPGTRLTVT.

This chain links TRBV9 with TRBJ1-4; no clear D gene. The CDR3 runs 14 residues. Germline V gene lookup returns CDR1 SGDLS and CDR2 YYNGEE. V gave up 0 bases and J gave up 8 bases, with 11 bases separating them. Written as DNA, the CDR3 is TGTGCCAGCAGCGTAGAGGGCTTAGGGGAAAAACTGTTTTTT. This encodes CASSVEGLGEKLFF.

This chain links TRBV5-5 with TRBJ2-7; the D gene is possibly TRBD1 (6 bases). With 0 bases removed from V and 4 bases from J, the gap between germline ends came to 14 bases. Germline CDR1 is SGHKS and CDR2 is YYEKEE (reference sequence). The CDR3 is 15 residues long. The CDR3 bases are TGTGCCAGCAGCTTGGGTCCAGGGGCAGAATACGAGCAGTACTTC. This translates into CASSLGPGAEYEQYF.

The gene calls are TRBV7-9 and TRBJ1-5, with 10 bases identical to TRBD1. The V gene's germline CDR1 is SEHNR and CDR2 FQNEAQ (reference sequence). The CDR3 length is 13 residues. Losses at the gene ends were 4 bases for V and 10 bases for J; bases not matched to a gene: 4. CDR3 nucleotides: TGTGCCAGCAGCTCGGGACAGGGGTATCCCCAGCATTTT. It yields the protein CASSSGQGYPQHF.

The rearrangement links TRBV7-9 to TRBJ1-1; D is undetermined. The CDR3 totals 13 residues. CDR1 and CDR2 (germline): SEHNR, FQNEAQ (reference sequence). Trimming stripped 1 base from V and 1 base from J, with 4 bases between. Here the CDR3 DNA reads TGTGCCAGCAGCTTAGGGCAGAACACTGAAGCTTTCTTT. This encodes CASSLGQNTEAFF.

This rearrangement joins TRBV7-9 to TRBJ2-1, with 10 bases matching TRBD1. Germline-derived CDR1 and CDR2 are SEHNR and FQNEAQ (reference sequence). The CDR3 length is 15 residues. V was clipped by 5 bases and J by 8 bases; unmatched bases: 9. This CDR3 reads CASSPRPGQGYEQFF. The CDR3 DNA is TGTGCCAGCAGCCCTCGTCCGGGACAGGGGTATGAGCAGTTCTTC. The full variable domain, its missing parts supplied by reference TRBV7-9 and TRBJ2-1, is DTGVSQNPRHKITKRGQNVTFRCDPISEHNRLYWYRQTLGQGPEFLTYFQNEAQLEKSRLLSDRFSAERPKGSFSTLEIQRTEQGDSAMYLCASSPRPGQGYEQFFGPGTRLTVL.

The CDR3: CASSSGTGLTGELFF. The CDR3 DNA reads TGTGCCAGCAGCTCCGGGACAGGGCTGACCGGGGAGCTGTTTTTT. V is TRBV12-1 and J is TRBJ2-2; the table gives TRBD1 as D, unverified against the DNA. TRBV12-1 is tagged as a pseudogene. The CDR3 contains 15 residues.

In DNA, the CDR3 is TGTGCCAGTAGTCTGAGGACAGGGAAGGTTGGAAACACCATATATTTT. Translating gives CASSLRTGKVGNTIYF. V is TRBV19 and J is TRBJ1-3, with 8 bases that match TRBD1. Losses at the gene ends were 5 bases for V and 3 bases for J; bases not matched to a gene: 9. Germline CDR1 and CDR2: LNHDA and SQIVND (reference sequence). CDR3 length equals 16 residues.

The V call is TRBV30, the J call TRBJ1-5; 12 bases are shared with TRBD1. Germline-derived CDR1 and CDR2 are GTSNPN and SVGIG (reference sequence). This CDR3 has 14 residues. Trimming cost V 1 base and J 7 bases; bases outside gene matches: 2. In DNA form, the CDR3 reads TGTGCCTGGAGTGGGGGGACAGGGGGCCAGCCCCAGCATTTT. Encoded protein: CAWSGGTGGQPQHF.

The chain has TRBV6-6 and TRBJ2-1; 7 bases align to TRBD1. The CDR3 totals 15 residues. CDR1 is MNHNY and CDR2 is SVGAGI in the germline V gene (reference sequence). V gave up 4 bases and J gave up 9 bases; unmatched junction bases: 12. For the CDR3, the DNA is TGTGCCAGCAGTTCGACAGGGCCATGGAATTTTGAGCAGTTCTTC. It specifies CASSSTGPWNFEQFF.

This rearrangement joins TRBV10-1 to TRBJ2-1; possibly TRBD1 for D (6 bases). Germline assignment: CDR1 WNHNN and CDR2 SYGVQD (reference sequence). The CDR3 is 14 residues long. With 8 bases removed from V and 7 bases from J, the gap between germline ends came to 18 bases. The CDR3 DNA sequence: TGCGCCAGCCGCCCCCTTGGGGGCAGGAATGAGCAGTTCTTC. Amino acid sequence: CASRPLGGRNEQFF.

This chain uses TRBV19 with TRBJ2-2; the D is unclear. Deletions cut 3 bases from V and 1 base from J, with 6 bases between. This CDR3 comprises 14 residues. Looked up from germline, CDR1 is LNHDA and CDR2 is SQIVND (reference sequence). The CDR3 DNA sequence: TGTGCCAGTAGTATTGACGGGAACACCGGGGAGCTGTTTTTT. This codes for CASSIDGNTGELFF.

This chain uses TRBV9 with TRBJ1-1; D is unresolved. The V and J ends lost 4 bases and 6 bases respectively, with 13 bases between them. From germline, CDR1 is SGDLS and CDR2 YYNGEE. This CDR3 is built from 13 residues. The CDR3 loop is CASSSNGIAEAFF. The CDR3 DNA reads as TGTGCCAGCAGCTCTAATGGTATCGCTGAAGCTTTCTTT.

The rearrangement links TRBV5-1 to TRBJ2-7; 8 positions agree with TRBD2. Germline V CDR1 and CDR2: SGHRS, YFSETQ. The V and J ends lost 0 bases and 3 bases, in that order; junction bases with no gene match: 8. CDR3 length: 16 residues. The CDR3 nucleotides are TGCGCCAGCAGCTTGGCGGGTAGCGGGACCCTCTACGAGCAGTACTTC. Translating it yields CASSLAGSGTLYEQYF.

The CDR3 nucleotides are TGCGCCAGCAGCCCGACTAGTTATACAGATACGCAGTATTTT. This encodes CASSPTSYTDTQYF. The J gene is TRBJ2-3, the V gene TRBV5-1, with D possibly TRBD2 on 6 matching bases. Germline assignment: CDR1 SGHRS and CDR2 YFSETQ. Trimming cost V 4 bases and J 3 bases, with 12 bases left between them. The CDR3 covers 14 residues.